These 10 T cell receptor beta chains were all obtained from the same sample, sequenced in a study of early T cells in non-severe SARS-CoV-2 infection. TCRdb used MiXCR to reprocess the 5' RACE reads, holding one entry per CDR3 protein. Of fewer than 110,000 distinct CDR3 sequences listed, approximately 10% are singletons. Sequencing was carried out using whole blood. These receptors were collected from an adult who was a healthcare worker with PCR-confirmed SARS-CoV-2 infection or an uninfected control (not recorded which).

V gene TRBV3-1 combines with J gene TRBJ1-6; TRBD1 is a possible D gene (6 bases). This CDR3 spans 14 amino acids. From germline, CDR1 is LGHDT and CDR2 YNNKEL (reference sequence). Trimming removed 4 bases at V and 7 bases at J, with 11 bases between. CDR3 nucleotides: TGTGCCAGCAGCCGGTGGGGGCGAAATTCACCCCTCCACTTT. This translates into CASSRWGRNSPLHF.

This clonotype was recorded at least ten times. V usage is TRBV7-9 and J usage is TRBJ1-6; D remains ambiguous. The V gene's germline CDR1 is SEHNR and CDR2 FQNEAQ (reference sequence). Between the trimmed V and J ends, which lost 4 bases and 9 bases, there was a span of 7 bases. This CDR3 comprises 12 residues. CDR3 in amino acids: CASSSEGSPLHF. CDR3 DNA sequence: TGTGCCAGCAGCTCAGAGGGTTCACCCCTCCACTTT.

The chain joins TRBV18 to TRBJ1-1; a possible D gene is TRBD1 (5 bases). Germline V CDR1 and CDR2: KGHSH, LQKENI. V was trimmed by 2 bases and J by 1 base, leaving 17 bases between them. The CDR3 runs to 17 residues. The CDR3 nucleotides read TGTGCCAGCTCACCAGCGGAGGGGAAAAGGAGGAACACTGAAGCTTTCTTT. Protein sequence: CASSPAEGKRRNTEAFF.

DNA of the CDR3: TGCAGTGCTAGAGATCTCAGAGACACTGAAGCTTTCTTT. This codes for CSARDLRDTEAFF. This chain uses TRBV20-1 with TRBJ1-1; D gene uncertain. V lost 0 bases and J 3 bases, leaving 8 bases between the germline ends. This CDR3 is built from 13 residues. Germline loops: CDR1 DFQATT, CDR2 SNEGSKA (reference sequence).

This clonotype appeared a few times. V usage is TRBV28 and J usage is TRBJ1-4; D is perhaps TRBD1 (5 bases). The germline V and J ends were trimmed by 7 bases and 0 bases, with 12 bases remaining between them. Germline V gene sequence: CDR1 MDHEN, CDR2 SYDVKM. The CDR3 length is 15 residues. Here the CDR3 DNA reads TGTGCCAGCAAATTGGGGGGGTCAACTAATGAAAAACTGTTTTTT. Translation: CASKLGGSTNEKLFF.

This clonotype was seen more than once but under ten times. The chain carries TRBV20-1 and TRBJ2-6; D is uncertain. The CDR3 runs to 16 residues. Trimming cost V 3 bases and J 0 bases, with 12 bases left between them. Looked up from germline, CDR1 is DFQATT and CDR2 is SNEGSKA (reference sequence). CDR3 protein: CSASSPLRSGANVLTF. As DNA, the CDR3 is TGCAGTGCTAGTTCGCCCCTGCGCTCTGGGGCCAACGTCCTGACTTTC.

Only a few counts were recorded for this clonotype. The V and J genes are TRBV28 and TRBJ2-3; 10 nucleotides agree with TRBD1. The CDR3 length is 17 residues. Germline V gene data show CDR1 as MDHEN and CDR2 as SYDVKM. With V trimmed by 6 bases and J by 6 bases, 15 bases remained unmatched. The DNA of the CDR3 is TGTGCCAGCAGCCCGACCGGGACAGGGGCTTTTTCGGATACGCAGTATTTT. This gives the protein CASSPTGTGAFSDTQYF.

This clonotype was picked up a small number of times. The genes are TRBV6-4 and TRBJ2-1; 9 nucleotides match TRBD2. Unmatched junction bases numbered 8, after V lost 9 bases and J lost 5 bases. Germline-derived CDR1 and CDR2 are MRHNA and SNTAGT. The CDR3 totals 14 residues. In DNA, the CDR3 is TGTGCCAGGGTTAGCGGGAGTCCCCACAATGAGCAGTTCTTC. This codes for CARVSGSPHNEQFF.

The rearrangement joins TRBV7-2 to TRBJ1-1; D is unclear. V was pared by 1 base and J by 11 bases, with 11 bases between. In germline, CDR1 is SGHTA, CDR2 FQGNSA. The CDR3 sequence is 12 residues long. CDR3: CASSLVPHPAFF. The CDR3 DNA reads TGTGCCAGCAGCTTAGTTCCTCATCCGGCTTTCTTT.

The chain employs TRBV5-3 and TRBJ2-1; TRBD2 matches at 10 bases. TRBV5-3 counts as an open reading frame of uncertain function. V lost 5 bases, J lost 3 bases, and 2 bases stayed unmatched. The CDR3 sequence is 14 residues long. CDR3 amino acids: CARRWTSGYNEQFF. The CDR3 coding sequence is TGTGCCAGAAGGTGGACTAGCGGCTACAATGAGCAGTTCTTC.